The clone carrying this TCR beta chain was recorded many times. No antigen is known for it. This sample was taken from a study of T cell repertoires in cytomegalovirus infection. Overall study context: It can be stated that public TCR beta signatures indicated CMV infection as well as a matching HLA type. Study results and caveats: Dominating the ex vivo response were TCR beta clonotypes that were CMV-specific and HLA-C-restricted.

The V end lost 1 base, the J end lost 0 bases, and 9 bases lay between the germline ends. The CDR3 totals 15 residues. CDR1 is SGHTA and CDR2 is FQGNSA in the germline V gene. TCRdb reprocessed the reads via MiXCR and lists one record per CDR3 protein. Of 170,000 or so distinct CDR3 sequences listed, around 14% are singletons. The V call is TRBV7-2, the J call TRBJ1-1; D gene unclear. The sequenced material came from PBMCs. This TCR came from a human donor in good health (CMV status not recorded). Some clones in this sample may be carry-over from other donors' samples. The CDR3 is CASSLGMGMNTEAFF. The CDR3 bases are TGTGCCAGCAGCTTAGGTATGGGGATGAACACTGAAGCTTTCTTT.